Below, 17 T cell receptor beta chains from the same sample are listed, as sequenced in a study of cytomegalovirus exposure and HLA in healthy donors. Primers included in the PCR were 60 Vbeta and 13 Jbeta primers. Some clones are missing from TCRdb's copy, which holds only in-frame ones; the method was immunoSEQ multiplex PCR. The table includes roughly 140,000 clones, approximately 82% detected once. The sequenced material came from PBMCs. The receptor set was obtained from a woman in her 50s in good health and CMV-seropositive.

This chain links TRBV2 with TRBJ1-1, with D unresolved. Trimming pared 3 bases from V and 3 bases from J, leaving 11 bases between. This CDR3 is 14 amino acids long. CDR1 is SNHLY, CDR2 FYNNEI, per germline. The CDR3 sequence is CASSERSTYTEAFF. CDR3 bases: TGTGCCAGCAGTGAGCGGTCTACCTACACTGAAGCTTTCTTT.

For the CDR3, the DNA is TGTGCCAGCAGCTTAAAAACTATTTTAAGCAGTGGCTACACCTTC. Amino acid sequence: CASSLKTILSSGYTF. V is TRBV5-6 and J is TRBJ1-2; D remains unclear. Germline assignment: CDR1 SGHDT and CDR2 YYEEEE. With 2 bases removed from V and 7 bases from J, the gap between germline ends came to 18 bases. The length of the CDR3 is 15 residues.

The genes are TRBV6-5 and TRBJ1-4; D not resolved. Trimming took off 11 bases at V and 7 bases at J, with 20 bases between the two ends. Germline-derived CDR1 and CDR2 are MNHEY and SVGAGI. The CDR3 spans 14 residues. This CDR3 reads CAGMNRVRGEKLFF. The CDR3 bases are TGTGCCGGCATGAATCGCGTACGGGGTGAAAAACTGTTTTTT.

This clone was detected a few times. The gene calls are TRBV30 and TRBJ1-5; 8 nucleotides match TRBD1. The CDR3 length is 13 residues. V was pared by 3 bases and J by 5 bases, with 3 bases of the junction left unmatched. Germline V gene data show CDR1 as GTSNPN and CDR2 as SVGIG (reference sequence). CDR3 nucleotides: TGTGCCTGGAGCTACAGGGGGGATCAGCCCCAGCATTTT. Protein: CAWSYRGDQPQHF.

This clone was seen a single time. The V gene is TRBV7-2, the J gene TRBJ1-3, with 7 bases fitting TRBD1. V lost 5 bases, J lost 0 bases, and 4 bases stayed unmatched. The CDR3 covers 15 residues. Germline V CDR1 and CDR2: SGHTA, FQGNSA. The chain's CDR3 is CASSQDRSSGNTIYF. The DNA of the CDR3 is TGTGCCAGCAGCCAGGACAGGAGCTCTGGAAACACCATATATTTT.

This sequence joins TRBV2 and TRBJ1-3; D may be TRBD1 (6 bases). V lost 8 bases, J lost 3 bases, and 17 bases lay in between. Germline CDR1 is SNHLY and CDR2 is FYNNEI. The CDR3 consists of 15 residues. For the CDR3, the DNA is TGTGCCAGCTCAGACAGGAGAAGGGATGGAAACACCATATATTTT. Translation gives CASSDRRRDGNTIYF.

For the CDR3, the DNA is TGTGCCACGGGGGAAAACTACTATGGCTACACCTTC. It translates to CATGENYYGYTF. The J gene is TRBJ1-2, the V gene TRBV19, with a weak D call TRBD1 (5 bases). The CDR3 has 12 residues. The V end was cut by 10 bases, the J end by 3 bases, with 12 bases between. Looked up from germline, CDR1 is LNHDA and CDR2 is SQIVND (reference sequence).

The chain recombines TRBV27 with TRBJ1-2; D uncertain. Germline V lookup: CDR1 MNHEY, CDR2 SMNVEV (reference sequence). The CDR3 totals 15 residues. V lost 2 bases and J 2 bases, leaving 12 bases between the germline ends. CDR3 residues: CASSLTLGRNYGYTF. The CDR3 DNA sequence: TGTGCCAGCAGTTTAACGCTTGGCAGGAACTATGGCTACACCTTC.

The chain recombines TRBV4-3 with TRBJ2-2; possibly TRBD1 for D (5 bases). Germline V gives CDR1 LGHNA, CDR2 YSLEER. CDR3 size: 15 residues. V lost 0 bases, J lost 5 bases, and 10 bases lay in between. CDR3 sequence (DNA): TGCGCCAGCAGCCAAGATTTGGCAGGGACCGGGGAGCTGTTTTTT. It specifies CASSQDLAGTGELFF.

This chain connects TRBV7-2 to TRBJ1-6; 9 bases are a match to TRBD1. J was trimmed by 10 bases and V by 3 bases; bases with no gene match: 4. The CDR3 length is 14 residues. Germline values: CDR1 SGHTA, CDR2 FQGNSA. CDR3 residues: CASSLGQGWSPLHF. CDR3 bases: TGTGCCAGCAGCTTGGGACAGGGTTGGTCACCCCTCCACTTT. Variable domain in full (rest from reference TRBV7-2 and TRBJ1-6): GAGVSQSPSNKVTEKGKDVELRCDPISGHTALYWYRQSLGQGLEFLIYFQGNSAPDKSGLPSDRFSAERTGGSVSTLTIQRTQQEDSAVYLCASSLGQGWSPLHFGNGTRLTVT.

The gene calls are TRBV7-9 and TRBJ1-5; possible D gene TRBD1, 5 bases. V was clipped by 5 bases and J by 6 bases, with 23 bases between them. The CDR3 is 17 amino acids. CDR1 SEHNR and CDR2 FQNEAQ come from the germline V gene (reference sequence). The CDR3 DNA reads TGTGCCAGCAGCCCAGGGTCAGGGTCTTCGTTCGTTCAGCCCCAGCATTTT. It is translated as CASSPGSGSSFVQPQHF.

V usage is TRBV7-2 and J usage is TRBJ1-2; D possibly corresponds to TRBD1 (5 bases). From germline, CDR1 is SGHTA and CDR2 FQGNSA. CDR3 length: 15 residues. Trimming cost V 2 bases and J 3 bases, with 13 bases left between them. The CDR3 DNA reads as TGTGCCAGCAGCTTAAGAAGGGGCGCCGACTATGGCTACACCTTC. Translating gives CASSLRRGADYGYTF.

The genes are TRBV19 and TRBJ2-3; weak D call: TRBD2 (6 bases). The germline V and J ends were trimmed by 9 bases and 5 bases, with 12 bases remaining between them. This CDR3 contains 12 residues. Germline V gene sequence: CDR1 LNHDA, CDR2 SQIVND (reference sequence). The CDR3 protein is CASGGLGDTQYF. As DNA, the CDR3 is TGTGCCAGCGGGGGACTGGGAGATACGCAGTATTTT.

The CDR3 is CATSRESRGTYEQYF. The CDR3 DNA is TGTGCCACCAGCAGAGAGAGCCGGGGTACGTACGAGCAGTACTTC. The rearrangement links TRBV15 to TRBJ2-7; TRBD2 might be the D (5 bases). The germline gives CDR1 LNHNV, CDR2 YYDKDF (reference sequence). V lost 0 bases to trimming and J lost 4 bases, with 13 bases between them. The CDR3 spans 15 residues.

In DNA, the CDR3 is TGTGCCAGCAGCCGAGTGGACACAGCTAACTATGGCTACACCTTC. As protein: CASSRVDTANYGYTF. This rearrangement joins TRBV14 to TRBJ1-2; maybe TRBD1 (5 bases). Per the germline V gene, CDR1 is SGHDN and CDR2 is FVKESK. Trimming shortened V by 4 bases and J by 0 bases, and 12 bases separated the two germline ends. CDR3 length: 15 amino acids. The complete variable domain, with remaining parts taken from reference TRBV14 and TRBJ1-2, reads EAGVTQFPSHSVIEKGQTVTLRCDPISGHDNLYWYRRVMGKEIKFLLHFVKESKQDESGMPNNRFLAERTGGTYSTLKVQPAELEDSGVYFCASSRVDTANYGYTFGSGTRLTVV.

Details on this clone: Distinct nucleotide sequences in the sample also encode this CDR3. The rearrangement joins TRBV14 to TRBJ1-2, with D hard to call. V was clipped by 0 bases and J by 4 bases, with 6 bases between them. The CDR3 is made up of 13 amino acids. Germline-derived CDR1 and CDR2 are SGHDN and FVKESK. The CDR3 protein is CASSQDYSYGYTF. CDR3 in DNA: TGTGCCAGCAGCCAAGATTACAGCTATGGCTACACCTTC.

The chain employs TRBV6-6 and TRBJ2-5; D unclear. The end of the DNA aligns better with TRBJ2-7, so the J call may be wrong. The CDR3 consists of 12 residues. CDR1 and CDR2 from the germline V gene are MNHNY and SVGAGI (reference sequence). DNA for the CDR3: TGTGCCAGCAGTTACACCCCTTACGAGCAGTACTTC. Translation gives CASSYTPYEQYF.